The rows below give T cell receptor beta chains drawn from one sample of a study of cytomegalovirus exposure and HLA in healthy donors. The assay was immunoSEQ multiplex PCR, and TCRdb's table has in-frame clones only and misses some. The profile shows under 200,000 clones, 68% of them singletons. The sequencing sample was made of PBMCs. These receptors were taken from a man aged 50 or older in good health and CMV-seronegative. CDR3s leave out the opening cysteine and the closing phenylalanine or tryptophan.

V gene	J gene	CDR3 protein
TRBV5-1	TRBJ2-2	ASSLPAGGTGELF
TRBV10-1	TRBJ1-1	ASRTAKNTEAF
TRBV11-2	TRBJ1-4	ASSLLWGTNEKLF
TRBV5-1	TRBJ2-5	ASSLAGTSGGAGQETQY
TRBV4-2	TRBJ2-1	ASSQEGGSSYNEQF
TRBV5-1	TRBJ1-1	ASSTQVNTEAF
TRBV18	TRBJ1-1	ASSPQEGSMNTEAF
TRBV29-1	TRBJ1-1	SVSYVGEFTEAF
TRBV5-1	TRBJ1-5	ASSLSGEGQPQH
TRBV9	TRBJ2-5	ASSVRGGAETQY
TRBV19	TRBJ2-3	ASKGGFSRTDTQY
TRBV29-1	TRBJ1-1	SVTFQLDTEAF
TRBV5-8	TRBJ2-5	ASGLAGGSGETQY
TRBV6-1	TRBJ1-4	AGRDRGLTNEKLF
TRBV28	-	ASRTSGARDEQY
TRBV5-1	TRBJ1-4	ASSLWQGRDEKLF
TRBV6-1	TRBJ1-3	ASSARVSGNTIY
TRBV10-3	TRBJ2-7	AISGRDRGSYEQY
TRBV7-2	TRBJ2-1	ASSLSLTSGGSYNEQF
TRBV6-1	TRBJ1-4	ASSGLTGGLGKLF
TRBV9	TRBJ2-2	ASSVDGAGELF
TRBV19	TRBJ1-1	ASKIQGAFNTEAF